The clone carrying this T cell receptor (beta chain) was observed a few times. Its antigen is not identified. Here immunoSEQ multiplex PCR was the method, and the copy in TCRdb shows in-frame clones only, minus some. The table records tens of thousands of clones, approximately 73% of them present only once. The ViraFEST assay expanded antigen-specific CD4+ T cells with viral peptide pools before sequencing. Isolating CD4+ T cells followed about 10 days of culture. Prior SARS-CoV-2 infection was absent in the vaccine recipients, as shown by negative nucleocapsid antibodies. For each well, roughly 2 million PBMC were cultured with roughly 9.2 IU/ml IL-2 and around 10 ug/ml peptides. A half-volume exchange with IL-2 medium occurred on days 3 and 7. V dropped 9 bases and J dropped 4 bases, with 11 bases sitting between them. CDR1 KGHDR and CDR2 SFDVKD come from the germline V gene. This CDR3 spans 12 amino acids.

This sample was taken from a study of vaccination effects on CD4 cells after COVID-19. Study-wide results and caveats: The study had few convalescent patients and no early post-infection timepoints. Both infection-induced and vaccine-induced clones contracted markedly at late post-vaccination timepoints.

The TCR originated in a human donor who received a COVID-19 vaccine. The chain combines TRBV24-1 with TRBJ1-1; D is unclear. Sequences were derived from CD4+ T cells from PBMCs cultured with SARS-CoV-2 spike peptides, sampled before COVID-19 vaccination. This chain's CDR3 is CATRTRGTEAFF. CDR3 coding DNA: TGTGCCACCCGGACCCGGGGCACTGAAGCTTTCTTT.